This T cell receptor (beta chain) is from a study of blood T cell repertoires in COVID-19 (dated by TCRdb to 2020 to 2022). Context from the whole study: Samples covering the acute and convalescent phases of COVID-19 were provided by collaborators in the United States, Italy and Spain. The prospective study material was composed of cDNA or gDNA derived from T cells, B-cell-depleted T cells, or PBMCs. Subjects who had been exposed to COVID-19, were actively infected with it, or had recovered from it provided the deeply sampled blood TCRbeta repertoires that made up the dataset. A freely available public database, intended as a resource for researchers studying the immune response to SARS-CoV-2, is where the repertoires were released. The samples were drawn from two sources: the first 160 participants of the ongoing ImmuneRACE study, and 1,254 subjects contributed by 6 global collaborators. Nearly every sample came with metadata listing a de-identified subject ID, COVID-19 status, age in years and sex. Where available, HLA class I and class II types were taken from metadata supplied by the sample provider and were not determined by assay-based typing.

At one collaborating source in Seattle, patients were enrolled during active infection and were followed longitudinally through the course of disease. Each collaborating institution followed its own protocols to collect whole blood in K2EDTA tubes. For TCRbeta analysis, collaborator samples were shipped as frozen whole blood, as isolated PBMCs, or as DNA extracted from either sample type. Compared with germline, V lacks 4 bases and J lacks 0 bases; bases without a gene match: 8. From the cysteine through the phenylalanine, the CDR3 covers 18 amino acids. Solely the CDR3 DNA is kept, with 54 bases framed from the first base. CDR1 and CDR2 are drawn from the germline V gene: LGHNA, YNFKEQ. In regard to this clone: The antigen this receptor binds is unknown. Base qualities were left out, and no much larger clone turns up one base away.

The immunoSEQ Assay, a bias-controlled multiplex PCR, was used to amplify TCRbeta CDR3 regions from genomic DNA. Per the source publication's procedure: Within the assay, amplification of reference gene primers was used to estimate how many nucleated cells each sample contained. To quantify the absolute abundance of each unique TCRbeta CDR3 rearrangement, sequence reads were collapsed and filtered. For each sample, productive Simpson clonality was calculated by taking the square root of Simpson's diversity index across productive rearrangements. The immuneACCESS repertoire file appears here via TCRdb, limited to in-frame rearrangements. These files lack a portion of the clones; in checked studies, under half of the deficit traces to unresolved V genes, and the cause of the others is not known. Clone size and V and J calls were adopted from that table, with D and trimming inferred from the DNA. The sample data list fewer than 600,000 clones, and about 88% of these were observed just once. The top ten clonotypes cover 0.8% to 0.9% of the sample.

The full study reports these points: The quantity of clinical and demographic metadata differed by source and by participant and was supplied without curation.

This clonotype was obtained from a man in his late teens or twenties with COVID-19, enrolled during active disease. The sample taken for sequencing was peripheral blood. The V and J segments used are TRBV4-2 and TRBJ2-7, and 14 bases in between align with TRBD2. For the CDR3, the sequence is CASSPGLAGGRGSYEQYF. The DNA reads TGTGCCAGCAGCCCAGGACTAGCGGGAGGTCGAGGCTCCTACGAGCAGTACTTC.